This TCR beta chain came from a study of blood T cell repertoires in COVID-19. Study-wide background: Donors in the United States, Italy and Spain gave samples during acute or convalescent COVID-19.

Authors' analysis steps: The authors estimated nucleated cell counts from reference gene primer amplification. Generated by immunoSEQ multiplex PCR, the TCRdb table keeps only in-frame clones and is missing some. Clonal size and the V and J genes are those of that table, whereas D and trimming came from the DNA. The sample gives around 310,000 clones, 88% of which show up once; more than 3% is in the top ten. The CDR3 sequence is 15 residues long. Germline V gene lookup returns CDR1 SQVTM and CDR2 ANQGSEA. With V trimmed by 0 bases and J by 2 bases, 4 bases remained unmatched. The TCR was taken from a woman aged 50 to 60 with active or convalescent COVID-19. The sequenced sample consisted of peripheral blood. The J gene is TRBJ1-1, the V gene TRBV29-1; 9 nucleotides match TRBD1. CDR3 nucleotide sequence: TGCAGCGTTGAAGATGGGGGACAGGGAAACACTGAAGCTTTCTTT. This sequence encodes CSVEDGGQGNTEAFF. The full variable domain, rest sourced from reference TRBV29-1 and TRBJ1-1, is SAVISQKPSRDICQRGTSLTIQCQVDSQVTMMFWYRQQPGQSLTLIATANQGSEATYESGFVIDKFPISRPNLTFSTLTVSNMSPEDSSIYLCSVEDGGQGNTEAFFGQGTRLTVV.